The T cell receptor beta chain under discussion was sequenced for a study of blood T cell repertoires in COVID-19. There are a few counts of this clone. The CDR3 extends over 15 amino acids. CDR1 and CDR2 from the germline V gene are PRHDT and FYEKMQ (reference sequence). V dropped 5 bases and J dropped 0; count of bases not matched to a gene: 2. Method: immunoSEQ multiplex PCR; TCRdb's copy keeps in-frame clones and lacks some. The profile covers a few hundred thousand clones, with about nine tenths appearing a single time and around 4% taken by the ten largest. Material: peripheral blood. The origin of this receptor is a woman aged 60-75 years with COVID-19, enrolled during active disease. The rearrangement links TRBV13 to TRBJ1-3; 9 nucleotides agree with TRBD1. DNA for the CDR3: TGTGCCAGCAGCCGGGGACAGGGCTCTGGAAACACCATATATTTT. It specifies CASSRGQGSGNTIYF.